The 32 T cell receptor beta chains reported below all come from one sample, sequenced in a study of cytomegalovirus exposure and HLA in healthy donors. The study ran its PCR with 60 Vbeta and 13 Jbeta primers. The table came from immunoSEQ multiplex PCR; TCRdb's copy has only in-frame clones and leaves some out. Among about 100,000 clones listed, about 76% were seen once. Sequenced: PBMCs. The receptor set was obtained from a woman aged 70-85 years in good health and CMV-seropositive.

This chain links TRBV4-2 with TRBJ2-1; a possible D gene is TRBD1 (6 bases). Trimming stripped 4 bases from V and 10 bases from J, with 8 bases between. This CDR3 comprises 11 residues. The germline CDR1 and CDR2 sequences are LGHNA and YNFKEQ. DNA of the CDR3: TGTGCCAGCAGCCGAGGGACAGAGCAGTTCTTC. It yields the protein CASSRGTEQFF.

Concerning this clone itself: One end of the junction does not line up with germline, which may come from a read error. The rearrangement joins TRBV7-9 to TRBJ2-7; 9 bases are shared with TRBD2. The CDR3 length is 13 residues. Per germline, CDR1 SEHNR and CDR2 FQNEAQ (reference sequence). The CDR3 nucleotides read TGTTCCAGCTCGACTAGCGGAATTTACGAGCAGTACTTC. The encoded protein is CSSSTSGIYEQYF.

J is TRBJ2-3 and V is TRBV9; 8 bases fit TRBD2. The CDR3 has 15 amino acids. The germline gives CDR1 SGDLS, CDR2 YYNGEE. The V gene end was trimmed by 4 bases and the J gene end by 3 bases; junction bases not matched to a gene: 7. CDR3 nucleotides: TGTGCCAGCAGCTTTAGCGGGGTTAGGACAGATACGCAGTATTTT. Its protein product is CASSFSGVRTDTQYF.

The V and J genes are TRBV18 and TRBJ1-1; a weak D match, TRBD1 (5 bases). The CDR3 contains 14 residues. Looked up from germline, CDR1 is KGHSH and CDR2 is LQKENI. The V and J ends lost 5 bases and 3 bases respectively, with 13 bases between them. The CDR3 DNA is TGTGCCAGCTCATGGCGGGGCCAGGACACTGAAGCTTTCTTT. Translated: CASSWRGQDTEAFF. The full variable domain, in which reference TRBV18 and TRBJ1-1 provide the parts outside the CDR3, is NAGVMQNPRHLVRRRGQEARLRCSPMKGHSHVYWYRQLPEEGLKFMVYLQKENIIDESGMPKERFSAEFPKEGPSILRIQQVVRGDSAAYFCASSWRGQDTEAFFGQGTRLTVV.

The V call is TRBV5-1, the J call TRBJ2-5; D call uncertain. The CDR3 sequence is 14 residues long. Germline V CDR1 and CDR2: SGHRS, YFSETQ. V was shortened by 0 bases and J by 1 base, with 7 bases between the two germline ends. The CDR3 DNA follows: TGCGCCAGCAGCTTGGGCGCGAGCCAAGAGACCCAGTACTTC. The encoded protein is CASSLGASQETQYF.

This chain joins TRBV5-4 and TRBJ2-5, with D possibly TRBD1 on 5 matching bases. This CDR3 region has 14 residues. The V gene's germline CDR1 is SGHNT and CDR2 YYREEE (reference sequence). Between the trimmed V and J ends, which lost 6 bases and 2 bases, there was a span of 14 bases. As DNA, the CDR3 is TGTGCCAGCAACCTGGAGCGACAGCAAGAGACCCAGTACTTC. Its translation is CASNLERQQETQYF.

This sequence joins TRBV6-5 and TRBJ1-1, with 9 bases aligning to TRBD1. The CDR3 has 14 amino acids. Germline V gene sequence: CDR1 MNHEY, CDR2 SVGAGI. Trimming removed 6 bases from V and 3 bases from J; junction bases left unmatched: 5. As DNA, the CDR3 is TGTGCCAGCAGCAAGGGACAGGGTCACACTGAAGCTTTCTTT. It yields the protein CASSKGQGHTEAFF.

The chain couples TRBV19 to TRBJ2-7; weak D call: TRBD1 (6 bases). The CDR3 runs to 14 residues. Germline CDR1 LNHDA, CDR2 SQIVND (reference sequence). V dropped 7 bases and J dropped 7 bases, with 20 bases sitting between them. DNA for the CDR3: TGTGCCAGTACCCTAGGGGCAGGGGAAAGAGAGCAGTACTTC. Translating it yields CASTLGAGEREQYF.

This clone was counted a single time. The CDR3 sequence is CASSLPGTGSIAGNTIYF. CDR3 sequence (DNA): TGTGCCAGCAGCCTACCCGGGACAGGGTCTATCGCCGGAAACACCATATATTTT. This rearrangement joins TRBV5-4 to TRBJ1-3; 9 nucleotides line up with TRBD1. The germline CDR1 and CDR2 sequences are SGHNT and YYREEE (reference sequence). With V trimmed by 4 bases and J by 4 bases, 15 bases remained unmatched. This CDR3 has 18 residues. Full variable domain (rest looked up from reference TRBV5-4 and TRBJ1-3): ETGVTQSPTHLIKTRGQQVTLRCSSQSGHNTVSWYQQALGQGPQFIFQYYREEENGRGNFPPRFSGLQFPNYSSELNVNALELDDSALYLCASSLPGTGSIAGNTIYFGEGSWLTVV.

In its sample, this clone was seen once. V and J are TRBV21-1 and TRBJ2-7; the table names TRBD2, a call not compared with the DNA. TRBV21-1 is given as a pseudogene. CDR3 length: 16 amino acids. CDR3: CASSKVASGRCKEQYF. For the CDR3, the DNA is TGTGCCAGCAGCAAAGTCGCTAGCGGGAGGTGCAAGGAGCAGTACTTC.

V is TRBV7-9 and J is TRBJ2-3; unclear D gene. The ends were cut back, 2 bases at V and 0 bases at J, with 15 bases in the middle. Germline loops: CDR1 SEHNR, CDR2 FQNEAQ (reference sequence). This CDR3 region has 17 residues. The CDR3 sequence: CASSLRSSATSTDTQYF. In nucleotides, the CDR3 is TGTGCCAGCAGCTTAAGGTCCTCAGCGACTAGCACAGATACGCAGTATTTT.

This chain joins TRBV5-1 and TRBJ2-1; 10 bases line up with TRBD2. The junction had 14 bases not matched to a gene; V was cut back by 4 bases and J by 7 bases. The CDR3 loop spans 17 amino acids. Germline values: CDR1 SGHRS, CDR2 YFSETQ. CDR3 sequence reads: CASSPSGRASGGNEQFF. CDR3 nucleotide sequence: TGCGCCAGCAGCCCCAGCGGGAGGGCCTCTGGGGGGAATGAGCAGTTCTTC.

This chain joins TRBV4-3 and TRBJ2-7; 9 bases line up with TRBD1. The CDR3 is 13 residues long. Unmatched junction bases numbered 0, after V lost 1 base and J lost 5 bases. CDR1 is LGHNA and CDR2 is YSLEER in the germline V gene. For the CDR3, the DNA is TGCGCCAGCAGCCAAGGGACAGGGGACGAGCAGTACTTC. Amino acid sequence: CASSQGTGDEQYF.

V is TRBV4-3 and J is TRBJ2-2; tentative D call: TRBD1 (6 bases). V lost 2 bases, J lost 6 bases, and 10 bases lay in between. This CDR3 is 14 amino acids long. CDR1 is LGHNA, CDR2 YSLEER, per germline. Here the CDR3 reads CASSQRAGAGELFF. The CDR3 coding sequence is TGCGCCAGCAGCCAAAGAGCAGGGGCCGGGGAGCTGTTTTTT.

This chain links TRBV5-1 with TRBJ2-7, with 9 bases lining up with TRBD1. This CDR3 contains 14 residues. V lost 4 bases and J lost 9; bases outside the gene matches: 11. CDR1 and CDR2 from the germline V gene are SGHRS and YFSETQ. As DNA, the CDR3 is TGCGCCAGCAGCCCGTCCCGGGACAGGGACGCGCAGTACTTC. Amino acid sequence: CASSPSRDRDAQYF.

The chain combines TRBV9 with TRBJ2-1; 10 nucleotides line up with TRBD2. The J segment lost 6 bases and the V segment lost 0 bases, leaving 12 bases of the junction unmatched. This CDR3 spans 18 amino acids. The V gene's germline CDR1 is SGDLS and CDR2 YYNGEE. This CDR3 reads CASSVAPHGAGGFNEQFF. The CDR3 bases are TGTGCCAGCAGCGTAGCCCCACATGGAGCGGGAGGGTTCAATGAGCAGTTCTTC.

In DNA form, the CDR3 reads TGTGCCAGCAGCGCCACGTCTAGCGGGAGGGCAGGAGAGCAGTACTTC. It encodes CASSATSSGRAGEQYF. V is TRBV9 and J is TRBJ2-7, with TRBD2 matching over 12 bases. Looked up from germline, CDR1 is SGDLS and CDR2 is YYNGEE. CDR3 length equals 16 residues. Trimming took 3 bases from V and 7 from J; bases not matched to a gene: 11.

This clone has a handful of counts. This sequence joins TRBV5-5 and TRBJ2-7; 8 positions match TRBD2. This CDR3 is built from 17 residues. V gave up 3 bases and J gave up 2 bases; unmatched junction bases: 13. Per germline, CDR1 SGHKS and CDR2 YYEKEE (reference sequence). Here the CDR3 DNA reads TGTGCCAGCAGCTGGGGGCGCCGAGTAGCGGGGACCTACGAGCAGTACTTC. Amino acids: CASSWGRRVAGTYEQYF.

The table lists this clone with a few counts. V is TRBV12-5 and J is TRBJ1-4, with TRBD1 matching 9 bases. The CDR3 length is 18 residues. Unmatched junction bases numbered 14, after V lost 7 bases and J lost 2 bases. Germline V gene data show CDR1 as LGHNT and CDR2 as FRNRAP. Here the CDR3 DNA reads TGTGCTAGTGCCTTGGGAGGCGGGACAGGGTTTACTAATGAAAAACTGTTTTTT. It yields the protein CASALGGGTGFTNEKLFF. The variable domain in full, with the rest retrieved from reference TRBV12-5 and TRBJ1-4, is DARVTQTPRHKVTEMGQEVTMRCQPILGHNTVFWYRQTMMQGLELLAYFRNRAPLDDSGMPKDRFSAEMPDATLATLKIQPSEPRDSAVYFCASALGGGTGFTNEKLFFGSGTQLSVL.

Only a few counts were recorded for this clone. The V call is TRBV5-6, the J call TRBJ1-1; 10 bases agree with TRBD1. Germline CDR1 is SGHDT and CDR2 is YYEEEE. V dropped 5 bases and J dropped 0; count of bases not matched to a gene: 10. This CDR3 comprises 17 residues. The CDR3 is CASSPGTGAALNTEAFF. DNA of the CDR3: TGTGCCAGCAGTCCCGGGACAGGGGCCGCCTTGAACACTGAAGCTTTCTTT.

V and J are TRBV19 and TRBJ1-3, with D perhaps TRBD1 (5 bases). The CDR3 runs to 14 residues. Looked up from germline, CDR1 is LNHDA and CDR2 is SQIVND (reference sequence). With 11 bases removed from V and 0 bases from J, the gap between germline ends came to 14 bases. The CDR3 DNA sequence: TGTGCCGGGGGGGTAATGAGCTCTGGAAACACCATATATTTT. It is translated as CAGGVMSSGNTIYF. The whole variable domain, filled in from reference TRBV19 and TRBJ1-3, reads DGGITQSPKYLFRKEGQNVTLSCEQNLNHDAMYWYRQDPGQGLRLIYYSQIVNDFQKGDIAEGYSVSREKKESFPLTVTSAQKNPTAFYLCAGGVMSSGNTIYFGEGSWLTVV.

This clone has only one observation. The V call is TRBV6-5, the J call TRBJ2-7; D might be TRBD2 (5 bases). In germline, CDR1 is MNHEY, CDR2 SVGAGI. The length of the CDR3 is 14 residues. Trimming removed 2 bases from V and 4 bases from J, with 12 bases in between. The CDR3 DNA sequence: TGTGCCAGCAGTTACAGGACTGAACTATACGAGCAGTACTTC. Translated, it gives CASSYRTELYEQYF.

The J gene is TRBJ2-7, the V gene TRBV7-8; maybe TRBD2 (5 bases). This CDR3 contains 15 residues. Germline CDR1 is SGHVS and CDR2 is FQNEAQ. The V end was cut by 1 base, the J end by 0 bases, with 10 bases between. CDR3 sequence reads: CASSLEASRSYEQYF. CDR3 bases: TGTGCCAGCAGCTTAGAGGCTAGCCGCTCCTACGAGCAGTACTTC.

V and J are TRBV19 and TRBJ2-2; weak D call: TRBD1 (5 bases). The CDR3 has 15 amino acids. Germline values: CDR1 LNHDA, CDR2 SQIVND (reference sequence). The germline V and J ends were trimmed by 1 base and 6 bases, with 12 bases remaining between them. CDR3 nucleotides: TGTGCCAGTAGTATAGGGGGCAGAGGAGCCGGGGAGCTGTTTTTT. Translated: CASSIGGRGAGELFF.

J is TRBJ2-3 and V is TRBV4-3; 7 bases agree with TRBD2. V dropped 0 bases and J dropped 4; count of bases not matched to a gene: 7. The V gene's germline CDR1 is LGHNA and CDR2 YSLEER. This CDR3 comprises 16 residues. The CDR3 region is CASSQEGGRAPDTQYF. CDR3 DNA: TGCGCCAGCAGCCAAGAAGGTGGGAGGGCCCCAGATACGCAGTATTTT.

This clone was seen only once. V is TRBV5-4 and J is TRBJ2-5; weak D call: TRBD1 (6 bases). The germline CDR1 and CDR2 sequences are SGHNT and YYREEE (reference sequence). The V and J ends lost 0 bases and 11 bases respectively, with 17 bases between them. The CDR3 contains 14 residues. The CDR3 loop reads CASSLVGAREEQYF. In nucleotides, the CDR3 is TGTGCCAGCAGCTTGGTGGGGGCACGGGAAGAGCAGTACTTC.

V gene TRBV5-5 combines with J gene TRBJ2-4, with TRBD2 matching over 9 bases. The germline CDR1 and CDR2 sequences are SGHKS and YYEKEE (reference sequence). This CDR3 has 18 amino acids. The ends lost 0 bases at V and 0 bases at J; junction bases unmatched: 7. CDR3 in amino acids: CASSLDLAGNLAKNIQYF. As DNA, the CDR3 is TGTGCCAGCAGCTTGGACCTAGCGGGGAATCTAGCCAAAAACATTCAGTACTTC.

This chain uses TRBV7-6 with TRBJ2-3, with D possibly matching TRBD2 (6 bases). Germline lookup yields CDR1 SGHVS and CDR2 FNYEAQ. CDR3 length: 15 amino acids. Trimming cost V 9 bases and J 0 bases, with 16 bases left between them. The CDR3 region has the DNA TGTGCCAGAGCCCAGGGAGGTAGAAGCACAGATACGCAGTATTTT. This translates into CARAQGGRSTDTQYF.

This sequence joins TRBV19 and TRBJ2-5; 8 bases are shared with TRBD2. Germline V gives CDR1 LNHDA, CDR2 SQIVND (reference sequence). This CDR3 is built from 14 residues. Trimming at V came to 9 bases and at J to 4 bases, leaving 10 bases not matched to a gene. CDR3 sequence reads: CASQISGRVETQYF. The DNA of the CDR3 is TGTGCCAGCCAAATAAGCGGGAGAGTAGAGACCCAGTACTTC.

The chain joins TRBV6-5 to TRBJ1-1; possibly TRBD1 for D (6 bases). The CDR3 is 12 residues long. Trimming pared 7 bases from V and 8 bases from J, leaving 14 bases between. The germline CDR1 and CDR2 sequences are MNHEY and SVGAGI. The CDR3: CASTSGGAEAFF. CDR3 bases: TGTGCCAGCACCTCGGGGGGGGCAGAAGCTTTCTTT.

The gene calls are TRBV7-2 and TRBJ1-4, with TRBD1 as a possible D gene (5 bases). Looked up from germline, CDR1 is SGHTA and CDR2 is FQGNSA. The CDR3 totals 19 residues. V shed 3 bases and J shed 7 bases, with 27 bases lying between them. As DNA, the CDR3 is TGTGCCAGCAGCTTCCTCGAGGGTCCTGGTGGGGGGGTTGGTGAAAAACTGTTTTTT. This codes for CASSFLEGPGGGVGEKLFF.

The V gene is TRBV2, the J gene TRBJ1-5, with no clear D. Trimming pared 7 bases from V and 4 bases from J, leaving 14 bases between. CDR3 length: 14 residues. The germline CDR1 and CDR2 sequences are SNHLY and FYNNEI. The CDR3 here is CASMFSPSNQPQHF. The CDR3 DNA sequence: TGTGCCAGCATGTTCAGTCCCTCTAATCAGCCCCAGCATTTT.